The entry below gives a single T cell receptor beta chain sequence along with its context. The antigen is not known. This specimen comes from a study of cytomegalovirus exposure and HLA in healthy donors. Germline assignment: CDR1 LNHDA and CDR2 SQIVND (reference sequence). The CDR3 loop spans 15 amino acids. V was trimmed by 7 bases and J by 3 bases, leaving 18 bases between them. The PCR ran on 60 Vbeta and 13 Jbeta primers. Profiling relied on immunoSEQ multiplex PCR, and the TCRdb table lists in-frame clones only, not all of them. The sample comprises some 120,000 clones, around 79% of which are singletons, and 6.3% rests with the top ten. Whole-study findings and limits: Most subjects' HLA-A and HLA-B alleles were reportedly predicted from TCR beta sequences. In vitro checks showed that a few CMV-associated chains really do target CMV antigens. Information on immune exposure was restricted to one variable (CMV serostatus).

This receptor was obtained from a woman aged 40 to 50 in good health and CMV-seronegative. The material sequenced was PBMCs. The chain combines TRBV19 with TRBJ2-5; D remains ambiguous. CDR3: CASKFDAIGEETQYF. CDR3 DNA: TGTGCCAGTAAATTCGATGCTATCGGAGAAGAGACCCAGTACTTC. The whole variable domain, remainder taken from reference TRBV19 and TRBJ2-5, is DGGITQSPKYLFRKEGQNVTLSCEQNLNHDAMYWYRQDPGQGLRLIYYSQIVNDFQKGDIAEGYSVSREKKESFPLTVTSAQKNPTAFYLCASKFDAIGEETQYFGPGTRLLVL.